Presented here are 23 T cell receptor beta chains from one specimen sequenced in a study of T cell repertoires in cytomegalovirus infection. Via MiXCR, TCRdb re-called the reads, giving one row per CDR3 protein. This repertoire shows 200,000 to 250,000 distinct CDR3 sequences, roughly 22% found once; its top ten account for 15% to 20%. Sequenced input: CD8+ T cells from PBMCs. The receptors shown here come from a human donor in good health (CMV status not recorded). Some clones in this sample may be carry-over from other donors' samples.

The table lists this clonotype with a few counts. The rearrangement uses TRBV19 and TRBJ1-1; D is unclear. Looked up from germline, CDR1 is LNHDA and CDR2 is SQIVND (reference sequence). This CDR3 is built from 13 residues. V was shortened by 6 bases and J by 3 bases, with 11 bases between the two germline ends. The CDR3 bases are TGTGCCAGTAGACCGAATTCCTACACTGAAGCTTTCTTT. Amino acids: CASRPNSYTEAFF.

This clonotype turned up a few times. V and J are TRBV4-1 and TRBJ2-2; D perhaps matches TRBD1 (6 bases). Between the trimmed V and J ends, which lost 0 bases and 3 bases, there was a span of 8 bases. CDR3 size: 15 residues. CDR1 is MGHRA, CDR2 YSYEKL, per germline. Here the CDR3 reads CASSQEQGDTGELFF. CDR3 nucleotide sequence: TGCGCCAGCAGCCAAGAACAGGGCGACACCGGGGAGCTGTTTTTT.

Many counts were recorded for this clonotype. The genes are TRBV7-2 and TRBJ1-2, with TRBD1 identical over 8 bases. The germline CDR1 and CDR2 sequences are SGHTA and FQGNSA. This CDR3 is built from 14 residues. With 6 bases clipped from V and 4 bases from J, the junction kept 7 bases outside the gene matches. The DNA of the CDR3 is TGTGCCAGCAGTTCTGGACAGGGAACCTATGGCTACACCTTC. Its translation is CASSSGQGTYGYTF.

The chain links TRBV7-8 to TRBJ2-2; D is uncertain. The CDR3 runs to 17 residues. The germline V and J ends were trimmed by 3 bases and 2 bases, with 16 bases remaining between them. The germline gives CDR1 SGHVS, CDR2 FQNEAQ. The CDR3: CASSLSLARRNTGELFF. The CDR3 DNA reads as TGTGCCAGCAGCTTGAGCCTGGCTAGAAGAAACACCGGGGAGCTGTTTTTT.

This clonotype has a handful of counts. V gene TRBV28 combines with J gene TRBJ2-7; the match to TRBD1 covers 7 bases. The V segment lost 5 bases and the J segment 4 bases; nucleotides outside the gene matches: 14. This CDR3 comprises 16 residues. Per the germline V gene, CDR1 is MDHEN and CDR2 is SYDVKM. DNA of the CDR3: TGTGCCAGCAGTAACTCCGGGACAGTTTGGGTTTACGAGCAGTACTTC. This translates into CASSNSGTVWVYEQYF.

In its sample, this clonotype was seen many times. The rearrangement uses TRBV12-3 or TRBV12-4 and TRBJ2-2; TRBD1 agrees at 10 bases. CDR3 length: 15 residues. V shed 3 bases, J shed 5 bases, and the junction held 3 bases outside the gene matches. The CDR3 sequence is CASSLGQGRTGELFF. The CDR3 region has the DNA TGTGCCAGCAGTTTGGGACAGGGGAGAACCGGGGAGCTGTTTTTT.

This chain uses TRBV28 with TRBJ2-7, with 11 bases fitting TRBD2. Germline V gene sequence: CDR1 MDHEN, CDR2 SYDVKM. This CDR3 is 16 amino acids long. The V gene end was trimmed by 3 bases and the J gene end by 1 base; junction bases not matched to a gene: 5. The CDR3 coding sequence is TGTGCCAGCAGTTTGGGACTAGCGGTCTTTTCCTACGAGCAGTACTTC. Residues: CASSLGLAVFSYEQYF.

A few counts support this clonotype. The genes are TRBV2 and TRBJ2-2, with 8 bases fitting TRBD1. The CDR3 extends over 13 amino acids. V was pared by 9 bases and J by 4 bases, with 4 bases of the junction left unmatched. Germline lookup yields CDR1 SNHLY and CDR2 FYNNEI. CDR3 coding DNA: TGTGCCAGTCTACAGGGGGTCACCGGGGAGCTGTTTTTT. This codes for CASLQGVTGELFF.

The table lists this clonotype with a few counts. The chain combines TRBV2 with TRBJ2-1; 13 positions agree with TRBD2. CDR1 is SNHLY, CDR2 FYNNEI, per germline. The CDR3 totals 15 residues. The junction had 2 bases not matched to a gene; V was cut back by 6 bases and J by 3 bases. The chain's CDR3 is CASRRTSGSYNEQFF. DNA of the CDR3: TGTGCCAGCAGACGGACTAGCGGGAGCTACAATGAGCAGTTCTTC. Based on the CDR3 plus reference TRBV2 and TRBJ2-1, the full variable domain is EPEVTQTPSHQVTQMGQEVILRCVPISNHLYFYWYRQILGQKVEFLVSFYNNEISEKSEIFDDQFSVERPDGSNFTLKIRSTKLEDSAMYFCASRRTSGSYNEQFFGPGTRLTVL.

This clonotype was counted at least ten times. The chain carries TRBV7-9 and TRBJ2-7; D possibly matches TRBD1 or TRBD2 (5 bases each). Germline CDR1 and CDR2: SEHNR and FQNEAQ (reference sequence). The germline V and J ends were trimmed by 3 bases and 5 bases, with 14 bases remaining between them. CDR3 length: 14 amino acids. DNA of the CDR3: TGTGCCAGCAGCTTGGGGGTGGGAGAGGACGAGCAGTACTTC. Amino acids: CASSLGVGEDEQYF.

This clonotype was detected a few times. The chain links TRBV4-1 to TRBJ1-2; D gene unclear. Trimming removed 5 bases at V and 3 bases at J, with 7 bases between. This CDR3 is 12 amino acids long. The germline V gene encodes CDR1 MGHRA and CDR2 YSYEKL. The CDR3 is CASSSQDYGYTF. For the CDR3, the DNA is TGCGCCAGCAGCTCCCAGGACTATGGCTACACCTTC.

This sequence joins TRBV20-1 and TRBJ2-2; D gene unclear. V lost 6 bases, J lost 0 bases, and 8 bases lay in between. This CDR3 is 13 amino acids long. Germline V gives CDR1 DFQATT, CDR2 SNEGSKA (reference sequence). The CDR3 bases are TGCAGTGCAAGCGCGCCGAACACCGGGGAGCTGTTTTTT. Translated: CSASAPNTGELFF.

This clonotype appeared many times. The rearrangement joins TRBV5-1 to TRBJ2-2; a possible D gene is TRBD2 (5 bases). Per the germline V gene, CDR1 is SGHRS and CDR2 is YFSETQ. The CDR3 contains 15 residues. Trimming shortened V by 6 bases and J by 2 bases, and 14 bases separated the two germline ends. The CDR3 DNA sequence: TGCGCCAGCACCATGGAGGACTTAAACACCGGGGAGCTGTTTTTT. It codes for CASTMEDLNTGELFF.

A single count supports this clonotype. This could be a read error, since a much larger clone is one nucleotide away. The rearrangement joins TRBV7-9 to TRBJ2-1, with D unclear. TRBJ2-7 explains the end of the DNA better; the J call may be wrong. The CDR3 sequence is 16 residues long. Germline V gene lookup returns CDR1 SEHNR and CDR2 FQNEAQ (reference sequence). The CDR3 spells CASSSLPGDLYNEQYF. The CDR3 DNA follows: TGTGCCAGCAGCTCTCTCCCAGGTGACCTCTACAATGAGCAGTACTTC.

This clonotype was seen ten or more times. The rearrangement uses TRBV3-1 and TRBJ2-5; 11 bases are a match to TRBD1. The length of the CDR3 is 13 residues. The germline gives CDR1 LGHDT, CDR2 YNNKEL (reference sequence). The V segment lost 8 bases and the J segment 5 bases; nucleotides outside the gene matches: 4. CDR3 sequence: CASGQGASETQYF. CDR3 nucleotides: TGTGCCAGCGGACAGGGGGCATCGGAGACCCAGTACTTC.

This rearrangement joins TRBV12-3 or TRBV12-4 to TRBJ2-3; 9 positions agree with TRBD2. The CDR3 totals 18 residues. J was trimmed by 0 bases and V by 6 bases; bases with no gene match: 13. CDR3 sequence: CASSQGLALRPSTDTQYF. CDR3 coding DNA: TGTGCCAGCAGCCAGGGACTAGCCCTGAGACCTAGCACAGATACGCAGTATTTT.

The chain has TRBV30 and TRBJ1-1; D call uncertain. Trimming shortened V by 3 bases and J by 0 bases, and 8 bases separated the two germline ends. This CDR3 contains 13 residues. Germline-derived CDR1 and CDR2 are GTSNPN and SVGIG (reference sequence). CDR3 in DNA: TGTGCCTGGAGAGGGCAGTTGAACACTGAAGCTTTCTTT. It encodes CAWRGQLNTEAFF.

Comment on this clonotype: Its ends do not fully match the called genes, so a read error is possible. CDR3 sequence reads: CSTRDEGGPSNQPQHF. The CDR3 nucleotides read TGCAGTACTAGAGATGAAGGGGGACCAAGCAATCAGCCCCAGCATTTT. The chain employs TRBV20-1 and TRBJ1-5, with D maybe TRBD1 (6 bases). The CDR3 spans 16 residues. The germline V gene encodes CDR1 DFQATT and CDR2 SNEGSKA (reference sequence).

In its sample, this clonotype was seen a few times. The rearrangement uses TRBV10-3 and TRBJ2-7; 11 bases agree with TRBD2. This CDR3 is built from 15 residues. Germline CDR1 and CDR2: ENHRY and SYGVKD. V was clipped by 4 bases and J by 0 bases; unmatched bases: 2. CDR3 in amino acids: CAISASGGTSYEQYF. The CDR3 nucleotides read TGTGCCATCAGTGCTAGCGGGGGGACCTCCTACGAGCAGTACTTC.

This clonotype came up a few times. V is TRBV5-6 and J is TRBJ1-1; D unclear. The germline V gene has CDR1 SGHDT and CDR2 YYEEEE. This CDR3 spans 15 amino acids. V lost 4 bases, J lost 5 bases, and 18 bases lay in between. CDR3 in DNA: TGTGCCAGCAGCAGATTGCAGGACTTGAGAACTGAAGCTTTCTTT. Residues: CASSRLQDLRTEAFF.

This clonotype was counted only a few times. CDR3 coding DNA: TGCAGTGCTAGAGATTTAGCGGGGGCCCGTCAAGAGCAGTTCTTC. Translated: CSARDLAGARQEQFF. This chain joins TRBV20-1 and TRBJ2-1; 9 bases agree with TRBD2. The germline V gene has CDR1 DFQATT and CDR2 SNEGSKA (reference sequence). The trim removed 0 bases at V and 10 bases at J, leaving 10 bases unmatched. This CDR3 region has 15 residues.

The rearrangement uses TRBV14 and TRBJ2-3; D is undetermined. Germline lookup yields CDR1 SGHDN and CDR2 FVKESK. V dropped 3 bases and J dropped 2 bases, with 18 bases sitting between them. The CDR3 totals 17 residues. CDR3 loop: CASSQTVGMTVTDTQYF. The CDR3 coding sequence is TGTGCCAGCAGCCAGACCGTTGGAATGACGGTCACAGATACGCAGTATTTT.

CDR3 DNA: TGTGCCAGCAGTGAAGCGAACAGGGCCCACGAGCAGTACTTC. Amino acids: CASSEANRAHEQYF. The chain carries TRBV2 and TRBJ2-7; tentative D call: TRBD1 (6 bases). This CDR3 spans 14 amino acids. Trimming cost V 0 bases and J 5 bases, with 11 bases left between them. In germline, CDR1 is SNHLY, CDR2 FYNNEI.